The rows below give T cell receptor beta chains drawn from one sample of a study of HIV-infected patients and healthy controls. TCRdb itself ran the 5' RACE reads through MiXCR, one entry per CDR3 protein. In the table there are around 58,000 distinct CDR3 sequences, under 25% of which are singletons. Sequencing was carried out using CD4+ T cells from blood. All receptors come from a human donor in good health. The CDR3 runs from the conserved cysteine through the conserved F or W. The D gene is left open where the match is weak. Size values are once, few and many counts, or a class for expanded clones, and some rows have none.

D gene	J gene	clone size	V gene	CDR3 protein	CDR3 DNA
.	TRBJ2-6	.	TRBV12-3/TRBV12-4	CASSLRGVTGANVLTF	TGTGCCAGCAGTTTAAGGGGGGTGACTGGGGCCAACGTCCTGACTTTC
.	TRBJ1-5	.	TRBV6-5	CAGTTEGNDQPQHF	TGTGCCGGGACCACAGAGGGTAACGATCAGCCCCAGCATTTT
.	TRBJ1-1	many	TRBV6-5	CASSYTPTTRMNTEAFF	TGTGCCAGCAGCTATACACCTACGACCAGGATGAACACTGAAGCTTTCTTT
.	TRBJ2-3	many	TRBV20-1	CSAWDSSYTDTQYF	TGCAGTGCTTGGGACTCGTCCTACACAGATACGCAGTATTTT
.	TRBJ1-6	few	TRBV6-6	CASSYFGLLHF	TGTGCCAGCAGTTACTTCGGACTCCTCCACTTT
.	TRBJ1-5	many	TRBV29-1	CSVKGYGQPQHF	TGCAGCGTTAAAGGGTACGGTCAGCCCCAGCATTTT
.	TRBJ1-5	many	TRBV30	CAWSTGAGNQPQHF	TGTGCCTGGAGTACGGGGGCGGGCAATCAGCCCCAGCATTTT
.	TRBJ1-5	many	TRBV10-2	CASSETWVPGAGEGQPQHF	TGCGCCAGCAGTGAGACCTGGGTGCCAGGCGCCGGGGAGGGTCAGCCCCAGCATTTT
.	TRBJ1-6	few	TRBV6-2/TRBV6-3	CASRPGSSYLSPLHF	TGTGCCAGCAGACCCGGTAGCAGCTACTTATCACCCCTCCACTTT
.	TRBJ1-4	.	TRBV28	CASSQTGRGEKLFF	TGTGCCAGCAGTCAAACAGGGCGAGGTGAAAAACTGTTTTTT
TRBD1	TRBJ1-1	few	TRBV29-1	CSVVGQGWEAFF	TGCAGCGTTGTAGGACAGGGTTGGGAAGCTTTCTTT
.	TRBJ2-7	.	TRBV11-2	CASSLDLGTFSPYEQYF	TGTGCCAGCAGCTTAGATCTAGGGACCTTTTCCCCCTACGAGCAGTACTTC
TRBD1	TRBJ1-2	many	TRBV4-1	CASSSPGGDYGYTF	TGCGCCAGCAGCTCCCCAGGGGGAGACTATGGCTACACCTTC
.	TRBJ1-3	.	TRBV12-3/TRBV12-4	CATTGNSGNTIYF	TGTGCCACTACGGGCAACTCTGGAAACACCATATATTTT
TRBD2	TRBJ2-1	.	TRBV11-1	CASSAGLGTENEQFF	TGTGCCAGCAGCGCGGGACTAGGAACGGAGAATGAGCAGTTCTTC
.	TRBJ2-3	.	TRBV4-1	CASSQAMFSTDTQYF	TGCGCCAGCAGCCAAGCGATGTTTAGCACAGATACGCAGTATTTT
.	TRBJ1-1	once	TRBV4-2	CASSQPTLAMNTEAFF	TGTGCCAGCAGCCAACCCACACTTGCTATGAACACTGAAGCTTTCTTT
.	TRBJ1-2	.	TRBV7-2	CASSLEAGRYGYTF	TGTGCCAGCAGCTTAGAAGCAGGGCGCTATGGCTACACCTTC
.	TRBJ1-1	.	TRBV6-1	CASSEQPMNTEAFF	TGTGCCAGCAGTGAACAGCCAATGAACACTGAAGCTTTCTTT
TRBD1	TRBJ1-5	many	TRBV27	CASSRTGKQPQHF	TGTGCCAGCAGCCGGACAGGGAAGCAGCCCCAGCATTTT
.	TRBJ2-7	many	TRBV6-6	CASSLTGTVYEQYF	TGTGCCAGCAGTTTAACCGGGACTGTCTACGAGCAGTACTTC
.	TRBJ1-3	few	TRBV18	CASSPTDSSGNTIYF	TGTGCCAGCTCACCAACGGACAGCTCTGGAAACACCATATATTTT
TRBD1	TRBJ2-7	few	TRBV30	CAWREKTGQGSTEQYF	TGTGCCTGGAGAGAAAAAACGGGACAGGGATCTACGGAGCAGTACTTC
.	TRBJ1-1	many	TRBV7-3	CASTLSGGSTEAFF	TGTGCCAGCACCCTTAGCGGAGGGAGCACTGAAGCTTTCTTT
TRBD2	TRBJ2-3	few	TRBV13	CASSSRWSGGSDTQYF	TGTGCCAGCAGCAGCCGGTGGTCGGGAGGGTCGGATACGCAGTATTTT
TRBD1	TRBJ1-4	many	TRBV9	CASSPRQGESNEKLFF	TGTGCCAGCAGCCCGCGGCAGGGGGAGTCTAATGAAAAACTGTTTTTT
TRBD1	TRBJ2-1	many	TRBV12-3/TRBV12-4	CASTGQGYNEQFF	TGTGCCAGCACCGGACAGGGGTACAATGAGCAGTTCTTC
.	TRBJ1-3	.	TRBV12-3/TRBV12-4	CASSLQGRAGNTIYF	TGTGCCAGCAGTCTACAGGGAAGGGCTGGAAACACCATATATTTT
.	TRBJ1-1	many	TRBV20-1	CSASPQEAFF	TGCAGTGCTAGTCCGCAGGAAGCTTTCTTT
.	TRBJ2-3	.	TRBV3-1	CASSQRAYWTAGTDTQYF	TGTGCCAGCAGCCAGAGAGCATACTGGACAGCAGGCACAGATACGCAGTATTTT